This passage covers 18 T cell receptor beta chains from one sample sequenced in a study of shared clonotypes between healthy human individuals. This table comes from immunoSEQ multiplex PCR, and its TCRdb copy is limited to in-frame clones, with some not included. The table shows millions of clones, with 95% occurring only once. Material: naive CD4+ T cells sorted from blood. Subset given: CD45RA+ positively selected. Receptor source: a man younger than 30 in good health.

A few counts support this clone. The rearrangement joins TRBV7-9 to TRBJ2-6; D ambiguous. Germline CDR1 reads SEHNR; CDR2 reads FQNEAQ (reference sequence). V was clipped by 1 base and J by 3 bases, with 7 bases between them. The CDR3 contains 15 residues. This CDR3 is CASSLGHGGANVLTF. CDR3 nucleotides: TGTGCCAGCAGCTTAGGCCACGGTGGGGCCAACGTCCTGACTTTC.

Of note for this clone: This sample includes further DNA sequences coding for the same CDR3. The rearrangement links TRBV29-1 to TRBJ1-2; D gene ambiguous. The CDR3 contains 11 residues. Trimming cost V 2 bases and J 5 bases, with 6 bases left between them. CDR1 is SQVTM and CDR2 is ANQGSEA in the germline V gene. The DNA of the CDR3 is TGCAGCGTTGAAAGAGGGTATGGCTACACCTTC. As protein: CSVERGYGYTF. The complete variable domain, with remaining parts taken from reference TRBV29-1 and TRBJ1-2, reads SAVISQKPSRDICQRGTSLTIQCQVDSQVTMMFWYRQQPGQSLTLIATANQGSEATYESGFVIDKFPISRPNLTFSTLTVSNMSPEDSSIYLCSVERGYGYTFGSGTRLTVV.

The CDR3 sequence: CASSSGTGSGANVLTF. The CDR3 bases are TGCGCCAGCAGCTCCGGGACAGGGTCCGGGGCCAACGTCCTGACTTTC. The V and J genes are TRBV5-1 and TRBJ2-6; 9 nucleotides match TRBD1. Germline loops: CDR1 SGHRS, CDR2 YFSETQ. V trimming: 3 bases; J trimming: 4 bases; junction bases outside the gene matches: 5. The CDR3 has 16 residues.

This clone was seen a single time. This sequence joins TRBV2 and TRBJ2-7, with a tentative D call TRBD1 (5 bases). Trimming stripped 6 bases from V and 5 bases from J, with 11 bases between. CDR1 SNHLY and CDR2 FYNNEI come from the germline V gene. The CDR3 contains 12 residues. Written as DNA, the CDR3 is TGTGCCAGCAGCTCAGGGTCCCACGAGCAGTACTTC. As protein: CASSSGSHEQYF.

V gene TRBV28 combines with J gene TRBJ1-5, with 11 bases identical to TRBD1. V lost 6 bases and J lost 0; bases outside the gene matches: 4. The CDR3 runs 16 residues. Per the germline V gene, CDR1 is MDHEN and CDR2 is SYDVKM. CDR3 bases: TGTGCCAGCAGCCGGGACAGGGGGTATAGCAATCAGCCCCAGCATTTT. It codes for CASSRDRGYSNQPQHF.

This chain connects TRBV2 to TRBJ1-1, with 7 nucleotides matching TRBD1. Germline V gene lookup returns CDR1 SNHLY and CDR2 FYNNEI. V shed 6 bases and J 1 base; nucleotides not matched to a gene: 8. CDR3 length: 15 amino acids. The CDR3 bases are TGTGCCAGCAGGACCAGGGACAGTGGGAACACTGAAGCTTTCTTT. Encoded protein: CASRTRDSGNTEAFF.

In the case of this clone: This may be a read error: a much more frequent sequence differs by one nucleotide. J is TRBJ1-2 and V is TRBV5-4; 7 nucleotides match TRBD1. After removal of 4 bases from V and 2 bases from J, the junction contained 2 bases not matched to a gene. CDR3 length: 13 residues. Germline CDR1 reads SGHNT; CDR2 reads YYREEE (reference sequence). The CDR3 here is CASSRGQNYGYTF. The DNA for the CDR3 is TGTGCCAGCAGCCGGGGACAGAACTATGGCTACACCTTC. Combining the CDR3 with reference TRBV5-4 and TRBJ1-2 gives the whole variable domain ETGVTQSPTHLIKTRGQQVTLRCSSQSGHNTVSWYQQALGQGPQFIFQYYREEENGRGNFPPRFSGLQFPNYSSELNVNALELDDSALYLCASSRGQNYGYTFGSGTRLTVV.

Concerning this clone itself: The same CDR3 can be traced to other DNA sequences in this sample. The V call is TRBV5-4, the J call TRBJ1-2; D is unclear. The CDR3 loop spans 13 amino acids. Trimming removed 0 bases from V and 3 bases from J, with 6 bases in between. Germline CDR1 SGHNT, CDR2 YYREEE (reference sequence). CDR3 DNA sequence: TGTGCCAGCAGCTTGGGACGGGACTATGGCTACACCTTC. Encoded protein: CASSLGRDYGYTF.

The CDR3 reads CASSGRDRVYENTIYF. The CDR3 nucleotides are TGTGCCAGCAGCGGGCGGGACAGGGTCTATGAAAACACCATATATTTT. This chain joins TRBV21-1 and TRBJ1-3; the table's D call of TRBD1 was not tested on the DNA. TRBV21-1 is deemed a pseudogene. The CDR3 consists of 16 residues.

The chain carries TRBV28 and TRBJ1-5, with TRBD1 matching 9 bases. Germline values: CDR1 MDHEN, CDR2 SYDVKM. This CDR3 contains 16 residues. J was trimmed by 0 bases and V by 6 bases; bases with no gene match: 6. The CDR3 reads CASSGTGWDSNQPQHF. CDR3 bases: TGTGCCAGCAGCGGGACAGGGTGGGATAGCAATCAGCCCCAGCATTTT.

The chain employs TRBV5-5 and TRBJ2-7; D not resolved. The CDR3 covers 14 residues. V lost 0 bases and J lost 4, with 11 bases in between. Germline V gives CDR1 SGHKS, CDR2 YYEKEE (reference sequence). The CDR3 here is CASSLDVGNYEQYF. The CDR3, as DNA: TGTGCCAGCAGCTTGGATGTAGGGAATTACGAGCAGTACTTC.

The chain is built from TRBV1 and TRBJ1-4; the table's D gene call, TRBD1, was not cross checked with the DNA. TRBV1 is a recognized pseudogene. This CDR3 is 18 amino acids long. Written as DNA, the CDR3 is TGCACCAGCAGCCAAGAGGGGACATTATTAGCAACTAATGAAAAACTGTTTTTT. Protein product: CTSSQEGTLLATNEKLFF.

This sequence joins TRBV2 and TRBJ2-3, with 10 nucleotides matching TRBD2. The CDR3 is made up of 16 amino acids. Germline V gene data show CDR1 as SNHLY and CDR2 as FYNNEI. V dropped 1 base and J dropped 2; count of bases not matched to a gene: 3. The CDR3 sequence: CASSEELAGSTDTQYF. The CDR3 DNA follows: TGTGCCAGCAGTGAAGAACTAGCGGGGTCCACAGATACGCAGTATTTT.

This rearrangement joins TRBV10-3 to TRBJ2-7, with unresolved D. Germline V gene lookup returns CDR1 ENHRY and CDR2 SYGVKD. V lost 8 bases to trimming and J lost 6 bases, with 11 bases between them. CDR3 length: 11 amino acids. CDR3 sequence: CAIPRWGEQYF. The CDR3 nucleotides read TGTGCCATCCCTAGGTGGGGCGAGCAGTACTTC.

The chain is built from TRBV5-6 and TRBJ2-5, with 8 bases identical to TRBD1. The CDR3 length is 17 residues. CDR1 and CDR2 from the germline V gene are SGHDT and YYEEEE. With V trimmed by 4 bases and J by 3 bases, 14 bases remained unmatched. CDR3 amino acids: CASSPRTGLPFKETQYF. In DNA, the CDR3 is TGTGCCAGCAGCCCGAGGACAGGGCTTCCCTTTAAAGAGACCCAGTACTTC. Full variable domain (outside the CDR3, taken from reference TRBV5-6 and TRBJ2-5): DAGVTQSPTHLIKTRGQQVTLRCSPKSGHDTVSWYQQALGQGPQFIFQYYEEEERQRGNFPDRFSGHQFPNYSSELNVNALLLGDSALYLCASSPRTGLPFKETQYFGPGTRLLVL.

The chain employs TRBV18 and TRBJ2-2; 12 positions agree with TRBD1. The CDR3 extends over 16 amino acids. The V gene's germline CDR1 is KGHSH and CDR2 LQKENI. J gave up 4 bases and V 4 bases, and 4 bases lay outside the gene matches. The CDR3 DNA reads TGTGCCAGCTCACAGGGACAGGGGGCAATCACCGGGGAGCTGTTTTTT. Its protein is CASSQGQGAITGELFF.

The chain links TRBV30 to TRBJ2-3, with TRBD1 matching 11 bases. Trimming cost V 2 bases and J 2 bases; bases outside gene matches: 6. There are 16 residues in the CDR3. Looked up from germline, CDR1 is GTSNPN and CDR2 is SVGIG (reference sequence). This CDR3 is CAWSFLGQGATDTQYF. For the CDR3, the DNA is TGTGCCTGGAGTTTCTTAGGACAGGGGGCCACAGATACGCAGTATTTT. Full variable domain (rest looked up from reference TRBV30 and TRBJ2-3): SQTIHQWPATLVQPVGSPLSLECTVEGTSNPNLYWYRQAAGRGLQLLFYSVGIGQISSEVPQNLSASRPQDRQFILSSKKLLLSDSGFYLCAWSFLGQGATDTQYFGPGTRLTVL.

The rearrangement joins TRBV29-1 to TRBJ1-4, with TRBD1 as a possible D gene (5 bases). The CDR3 covers 10 residues. Germline values: CDR1 SQVTM, CDR2 ANQGSEA. The ends were cut back, 6 bases at V and 11 bases at J, with 10 bases in the middle. CDR3 in amino acids: CSVRDSKLFF. The CDR3 bases are TGCAGCGTCCGGGACTCCAAACTGTTTTTT.